This TCR beta chain derives from a study of T cell responses to AZD1222 COVID-19 vaccine. General study results and limits: Recipients of two AZD1222 doses showed rising Spike-specific TCR breadth and depth. Across the whole spike, CD4 TCRs peaked at regions 160-218 and 743-854. Repertoire samples came only from after the peak T cell response. A mostly white British donor set with more females was recruited, and clonal diversity was possibly underestimated.

V lost 0 bases, J lost 6 bases, and 6 bases lay in between. The CDR3 consists of 13 residues. Germline V lookup: CDR1 LGHNA, CDR2 YSLEER. Concerning this clone: Its matching antigen is unknown.

Only in-frame clones appear in the TCRdb table, and some are missing; sequencing was by immunoSEQ multiplex PCR. The sample yields 200,000 or so clones, about 87% seen once. This clonotype originated in an adult in good health. The material sequenced was peripheral blood, taken on day 0 of MenACWY control vaccination. This chain uses TRBV4-3 with TRBJ1-5; no reliable D call. CDR3 region: CASSQDEGQPQHF. CDR3 DNA sequence: TGCGCCAGCAGCCAAGATGAGGGTCAGCCCCAGCATTTT.